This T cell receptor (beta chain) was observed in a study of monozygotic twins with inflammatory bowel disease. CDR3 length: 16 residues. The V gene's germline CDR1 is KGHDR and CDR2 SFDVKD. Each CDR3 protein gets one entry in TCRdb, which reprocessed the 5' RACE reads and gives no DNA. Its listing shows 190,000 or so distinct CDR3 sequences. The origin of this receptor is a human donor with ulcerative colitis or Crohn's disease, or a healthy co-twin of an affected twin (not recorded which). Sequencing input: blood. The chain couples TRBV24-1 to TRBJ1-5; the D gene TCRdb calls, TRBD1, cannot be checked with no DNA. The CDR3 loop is CATSDPRTGGNQPQHF.